This T cell receptor (beta chain) was documented in a study of radiation and T cells in renal cell carcinoma. Overall study context: Nephrectomy followed 15 Gy stereotactic body radiation by 4 weeks. Study-wide points: Top tumor clonotypes rose in blood 2 weeks post-radiation, then contracted.

Sample time point: baseline pretreatment blood. Stated treatment: 15 Gy SBRT to primary tumor, nephrectomy 4 weeks later. Radiation-treated patients gave blood at baseline, week 2 and week 4. This renal cell carcinoma was of the clear cell type. V was pared by 3 bases and J by 6 bases, with 14 bases between. Germline loops: CDR1 KGHSH, CDR2 LQKENI. This CDR3 is built from 14 residues. As concerns this clone: Its antigen is still unknown.

Assay used: immunoSEQ multiplex PCR; TCRdb lists only in-frame clones, some missing. The table has 150,000 or so clones, around nine tenths seen once. The receptor was derived from a woman aged 45-65 years with renal cell carcinoma. V is TRBV18 and J is TRBJ1-2, with a tentative D call TRBD1 (5 bases). Sample: blood, taken from a patient whose treatment included radiotherapy and nephrectomy. CDR3 residues: CASSPPGLQNGYTF. CDR3 nucleotide sequence: TGTGCCAGCTCACCCCCGGGACTGCAGAATGGCTACACCTTC.